Below, 29 T cell receptor beta chains from the same sample are listed, as sequenced in a study of post-analysis software for immune sequencing data. Broader study findings: TRBV5-6, TRBV5-1 and TRBV20-1 were among roughly five TRBV segments more frequent in patients than controls.

Antigens of these TCRs are unknown. TCR beta cDNA libraries had unique molecular identifiers. A single record per CDR3 protein comes from TCRdb applying MiXCR to the PCR reads. This sample has approximately 570,000 distinct CDR3 sequences; around 47% occur once, and the top ten carry more than 1.5%. Material: blood. These receptor sequences come from a girl between 5 and 17 years old with multiple sclerosis.

This clonotype turned up a few times. The chain employs TRBV10-3 and TRBJ1-2; 10 bases are shared with TRBD1. Trimming cost V 4 bases and J 5 bases; bases outside gene matches: 10. The CDR3 contains 16 residues. CDR1 is ENHRY and CDR2 is SYGVKD in the germline V gene. The CDR3 reads CAISVIGDRGRYGYTF. CDR3 DNA sequence: TGTGCCATCAGTGTTATTGGAGACAGGGGGCGGTATGGCTACACCTTC.

V and J are TRBV7-2 and TRBJ1-2; D is uncertain. V shed 3 bases and J shed 4 bases, with 15 bases lying between them. The CDR3 runs 15 residues. The germline gives CDR1 SGHTA, CDR2 FQGNSA. The CDR3 sequence: CASSFLLDGSYGYTF. For the CDR3, the DNA is TGTGCCAGCAGCTTCCTCCTCGACGGATCCTATGGCTACACCTTC.

This clonotype occurred a few times. V is TRBV5-6 and J is TRBJ2-4, with 11 bases that match TRBD1. The J call is doubtful: the DNA matches TRBJ2-7 better. The germline CDR1 and CDR2 sequences are SGHDT and YYEEEE. The CDR3 is 15 residues long. The CDR3 region is CASSLRGTGGDEQYF. CDR3 nucleotides: TGTGCCAGCAGCTTGCGCGGGACAGGGGGAGACGAGCAGTACTTC.

This clonotype was detected a few times. The V call is TRBV12-3 or TRBV12-4, the J call TRBJ1-2; tentative D call: TRBD1 (5 bases). The CDR3 is 13 residues long. V shed 6 bases and J shed 7 bases, with 15 bases lying between them. CDR3 sequence: CASRPSGWSGYTF. As DNA, the CDR3 is TGTGCCAGCAGACCCTCAGGGTGGAGTGGCTACACCTTC.

This clonotype was counted between two and nine times. The J gene is TRBJ1-6, the V gene TRBV12-3 or TRBV12-4, with 8 bases matching TRBD1. This CDR3 comprises 13 residues. The V gene end was trimmed by 4 bases and the J gene end by 9 bases; junction bases not matched to a gene: 2. The DNA for the CDR3 is TGTGCCAGCAGTTGGGACAGGACTTCACCCCTCCACTTT. It encodes CASSWDRTSPLHF.

This clonotype was detected a few times. The chain couples TRBV28 to TRBJ2-7; D perhaps matches TRBD1 (6 bases). With the DNA end fitting TRBJ2-5 better, the J assignment may be wrong. The V gene's germline CDR1 is MDHEN and CDR2 SYDVKM. This CDR3 has 14 residues. The CDR3: CASSFRDARGTQYF. The CDR3 DNA follows: TGTGCCAGCAGTTTCCGGGACGCCAGGGGGACCCAGTACTTC.

J is TRBJ1-5 and V is TRBV10-2; D gene uncertain. Trimming stripped 8 bases from V and 2 bases from J, with 7 bases between. The CDR3 has 12 residues. Germline values: CDR1 WSHSY, CDR2 SAAADI. In nucleotides, the CDR3 is TGCGCCAGCTGGTCCGGCAATCAGCCCCAGCATTTT. It specifies CASWSGNQPQHF.

The J gene is TRBJ1-1, the V gene TRBV3-1; D uncertain. The CDR3 loop spans 15 amino acids. Per the germline V gene, CDR1 is LGHDT and CDR2 is YNNKEL (reference sequence). V dropped 1 base and J dropped 11 bases, with 20 bases sitting between them. CDR3 DNA: TGTGCCAGCAGCCAAGCTTCCGGGTCCCCGGCGAAGGCTTTCTTT. Encoded protein: CASSQASGSPAKAFF.

This clonotype was seen a few times. The chain combines TRBV10-3 with TRBJ2-7; D possibly corresponds to TRBD2 (5 bases). The CDR3 sequence is 14 residues long. Germline CDR1 and CDR2: ENHRY and SYGVKD. V lost 2 bases, J lost 6 bases, and 14 bases lay in between. CDR3: CAISERSTRFEQYF. The CDR3 nucleotides read TGTGCCATCAGTGAGAGGTCAACTAGATTCGAGCAGTACTTC.

The chain combines TRBV5-1 with TRBJ2-5; TRBD1 aligns across 9 bases. Germline-derived CDR1 and CDR2 are SGHRS and YFSETQ. V was clipped by 3 bases and J by 6 bases; unmatched bases: 15. This CDR3 is 17 amino acids long. CDR3 amino acids: CASSSGQGTAGVKTQYF. In DNA, the CDR3 is TGCGCCAGCAGCTCGGGACAGGGAACCGCGGGGGTGAAGACCCAGTACTTC.

V usage is TRBV7-2 and J usage is TRBJ2-5; either TRBD1 or TRBD2 may fit D (5 bases each). Germline V gives CDR1 SGHTA, CDR2 FQGNSA. Deletions cut 4 bases from V and 1 base from J, with 13 bases between. The length of the CDR3 is 15 residues. The CDR3 loop is CASSSTLGPQETQYF. CDR3 in DNA: TGTGCCAGCAGCTCCACGTTGGGACCCCAAGAGACCCAGTACTTC.

The chain combines TRBV18 with TRBJ1-2, with 8 bases aligning to TRBD1. This CDR3 has 15 amino acids. V gave up 3 bases and J gave up 4 bases; unmatched junction bases: 7. Germline V gene lookup returns CDR1 KGHSH and CDR2 LQKENI. The CDR3 region is CASSPKAGGVYGYTF. The CDR3 bases are TGTGCCAGCTCACCCAAGGCAGGGGGCGTCTATGGCTACACCTTC. Filled out from reference TRBV18 and TRBJ1-2, the complete variable domain reads NAGVMQNPRHLVRRRGQEARLRCSPMKGHSHVYWYRQLPEEGLKFMVYLQKENIIDESGMPKERFSAEFPKEGPSILRIQQVVRGDSAAYFCASSPKAGGVYGYTFGSGTRLTVV.

The genes are TRBV30 and TRBJ1-1; unclear D gene. CDR1 and CDR2 (germline): GTSNPN, SVGIG (reference sequence). This CDR3 has 13 amino acids. V was pared by 0 bases and J by 1 base, with 6 bases between. The CDR3 region is CAWSVRGNTEAFF. The CDR3 nucleotides are TGTGCCTGGAGTGTACGGGGGAACACTGAAGCTTTCTTT.

This clonotype was seen a single time. This chain links TRBV20-1 with TRBJ1-2; perhaps TRBD1 as D (6 bases). Germline-derived CDR1 and CDR2 are DFQATT and SNEGSKA (reference sequence). This CDR3 has 12 residues. V lost 2 bases to trimming and J lost 8 bases, with 12 bases between them. In DNA, the CDR3 is TGCAGTGCTAGAATGGGGGCGCAGGGCTACACCTTC. It translates to CSARMGAQGYTF.

V and J are TRBV7-3 and TRBJ2-1; 8 bases are a match to TRBD1. The CDR3 has 16 residues. CDR1 is SGHTA and CDR2 is FQGTGA in the germline V gene. V trimming: 4 bases; J trimming: 5 bases; junction bases outside the gene matches: 10. CDR3 protein: CASSSKAGTGHNEQFF. The DNA for the CDR3 is TGTGCCAGCAGCTCAAAAGCCGGGACAGGACACAATGAGCAGTTCTTC.

The V call is TRBV20-1, the J call TRBJ1-1; D remains ambiguous. V dropped 1 base and J dropped 8 bases, with 20 bases sitting between them. The length of the CDR3 is 15 residues. In germline, CDR1 is DFQATT, CDR2 SNEGSKA (reference sequence). CDR3 sequence reads: CSARGGATAQPEAFF. CDR3 nucleotide sequence: TGCAGTGCTAGAGGGGGTGCGACCGCACAACCAGAAGCTTTCTTT.

On this clonotype itself: A read error may explain this, as a much larger clone is one base away. This chain joins TRBV7-2 and TRBJ2-5; 8 bases fit TRBD2. CDR1 and CDR2 from the germline V gene are SGHTA and FQGNSA. V shed 5 bases and J 11 bases; nucleotides not matched to a gene: 10. The CDR3 is 13 amino acids. The CDR3 region is CASSPGTRGEQYF. For the CDR3, the DNA is TGTGCCAGCAGCCCCGGGACTAGAGGTGAGCAGTACTTC.

The chain is built from TRBV2 and TRBJ2-4, with 14 nucleotides matching TRBD2. Germline V CDR1 and CDR2: SNHLY, FYNNEI. The CDR3 totals 17 residues. Losses at the gene ends were 7 bases for V and 0 bases for J; bases not matched to a gene: 5. CDR3 nucleotide sequence: TGTGCCAGCAACGGACTAGCGGGGGGCCTAGCCAAAAACATTCAGTACTTC. As protein: CASNGLAGGLAKNIQYF. Using reference TRBV2 and TRBJ2-4 for the parts outside the CDR3, the full variable domain is EPEVTQTPSHQVTQMGQEVILRCVPISNHLYFYWYRQILGQKVEFLVSFYNNEISEKSEIFDDQFSVERPDGSNFTLKIRSTKLEDSAMYFCASNGLAGGLAKNIQYFGAGTRLSVL.

The rearrangement uses TRBV20-1 and TRBJ2-7, with D perhaps assigned TRBD1 or TRBD2 (5 bases each). The germline V gene has CDR1 DFQATT and CDR2 SNEGSKA (reference sequence). V was clipped by 6 bases and J by 4 bases, with 13 bases between them. The length of the CDR3 is 12 residues. For the CDR3, the DNA is TGCAGTGCGGTCGGGGCTAATTACGAGCAGTACTTC. As protein: CSAVGANYEQYF.

This clonotype was found once. This chain uses TRBV7-6 with TRBJ1-3; TRBD1 matches 7 bases. Losses at the gene ends were 5 bases for V and 0 bases for J; bases not matched to a gene: 7. Germline V gene lookup returns CDR1 SGHVS and CDR2 FNYEAQ. This CDR3 is 16 amino acids long. This CDR3 is CASSPRTGDSGNTIYF. CDR3 nucleotide sequence: TGTGCCAGCAGCCCCAGGACAGGCGACTCTGGAAACACCATATATTTT.

This clonotype came up a few times. The V and J genes are TRBV20-1 and TRBJ2-3, with 8 bases identical to TRBD1. CDR1 is DFQATT and CDR2 is SNEGSKA in the germline V gene (reference sequence). CDR3 size: 14 residues. After removal of 6 bases from V and 2 bases from J, the junction contained 7 bases not matched to a gene. The CDR3 region is CSAEARGHTDTQYF. In DNA, the CDR3 is TGCAGTGCAGAGGCCAGGGGGCACACAGATACGCAGTATTTT.

This rearrangement joins TRBV3-1 to TRBJ2-3; D is ambiguous. Germline V lookup: CDR1 LGHDT, CDR2 YNNKEL (reference sequence). This CDR3 comprises 16 residues. Trimming left V 4 bases short and J 2 bases short, with 16 bases between. The CDR3 reads CASSPGRLTNTDTQYF. As DNA, the CDR3 is TGTGCCAGCAGCCCGGGTAGACTGACAAACACAGATACGCAGTATTTT.

This chain joins TRBV6-6 and TRBJ1-5; D is perhaps TRBD1 (6 bases). CDR3 length: 13 residues. V lost 6 bases, J lost 5 bases, and 11 bases lay in between. Germline assignment: CDR1 MNHNY and CDR2 SVGAGI (reference sequence). The CDR3 protein is CASRPGADQPQHF. CDR3 sequence (DNA): TGTGCCAGCAGGCCAGGGGCGGATCAGCCCCAGCATTTT.

The CDR3 coding sequence is TGCAGTGCCCCTTCTGGCGTCTCTGGGGCCAACGTCCTGACTTTC. Its translation: CSAPSGVSGANVLTF. The chain joins TRBV20-1 to TRBJ2-6; D is undetermined. This CDR3 region has 15 residues. V lost 6 bases and J lost 0, with 12 bases in between. The germline CDR1 and CDR2 sequences are DFQATT and SNEGSKA (reference sequence).

The CDR3 loop reads CASSPGQGLEEQYF. The CDR3 region has the DNA TGCGCCAGCAGTCCGGGACAGGGATTGGAAGAGCAGTACTTC. The chain recombines TRBV5-1 with TRBJ2-7; 9 bases fit TRBD1. In germline, CDR1 is SGHRS, CDR2 YFSETQ. The CDR3 spans 14 residues. V lost 5 bases, J lost 7 bases, and 10 bases stayed unmatched. Full variable domain (rest looked up from reference TRBV5-1 and TRBJ2-7): KAGVTQTPRYLIKTRGQQVTLSCSPISGHRSVSWYQQTPGQGLQFLFEYFSETQRNKGNFPGRFSGRQFSNSRSEMNVSTLELGDSALYLCASSPGQGLEEQYFGPGTRLTVT.

In its sample, this clonotype was seen a few times. The gene calls are TRBV10-3 and TRBJ1-2, with a possible D match to TRBD1 (6 bases). Germline V gene sequence: CDR1 ENHRY, CDR2 SYGVKD. Trimming left V 7 bases short and J 3 bases short, with 18 bases between. The CDR3 contains 15 residues. The CDR3 bases are TGTGCCATCACTCCGGGGGGCAGGGTCGACTATGGCTACACCTTC. Its protein product is CAITPGGRVDYGYTF.

The V call is TRBV12-3 or TRBV12-4, the J call TRBJ1-1, with a possible D match to TRBD1 (6 bases). CDR3 length equals 14 residues. Trimming took 5 bases from V and 3 from J, leaving 13 bases between them. The CDR3 region has the DNA TGTGCCAGCAGTCTCGGACAGACGGACACTGAAGCTTTCTTT. This encodes CASSLGQTDTEAFF.

The CDR3 sequence is CSADRGAETQYF. DNA for the CDR3: TGCAGTGCTGACCGTGGGGCAGAGACCCAGTACTTC. The chain is built from TRBV20-1 and TRBJ2-5; possibly TRBD1 for D (5 bases). The CDR3 runs to 12 residues. The germline CDR1 and CDR2 sequences are DFQATT and SNEGSKA (reference sequence). V was shortened by 5 bases and J by 4 bases, with 11 bases between the two germline ends.

The chain carries TRBV12-3 or TRBV12-4 and TRBJ2-6; no definite D call. This CDR3 is 14 amino acids long. V dropped 8 bases and J dropped 0 bases, with 8 bases sitting between them. This CDR3 reads CASRGYSGANVLTF. CDR3 bases: TGTGCCAGCCGAGGCTACTCTGGGGCCAACGTCCTGACTTTC.